The clone carrying this TCR beta chain was detected once. This sample was included in a study of blood T cell repertoires in COVID-19. Study information: From the United States, Italy and Spain came samples of acute and convalescent COVID-19. The analysed material was cDNA or gDNA that came from T cells, B-cell-depleted T cells, or PBMCs.

The germline CDR1 and CDR2 sequences are SGHTA and FQGNSA. V lost 5 bases, J lost 3 bases, and 3 bases stayed unmatched. The CDR3 contains 13 residues. Original methodology: Reference gene primer amplification gave nucleated cell count estimates. TCRdb's copy holds only in-frame clones and misses some; the assay was immunoSEQ multiplex PCR. V and J calls plus clone size are reproduced from that table; the DNA served to infer D and trimming. The sample lists about 49,000 clones; 84% were seen once. The chain uses TRBV7-2 and TRBJ1-2; 7 nucleotides agree with TRBD1. This sequence originates from a man in his forties or fifties with acute or convalescent COVID-19. The specimen was peripheral blood. In DNA, the CDR3 is TGTGCCAGCAGCCCACAGGGGTACTATGGCTACACCTTC. Translation: CASSPQGYYGYTF.